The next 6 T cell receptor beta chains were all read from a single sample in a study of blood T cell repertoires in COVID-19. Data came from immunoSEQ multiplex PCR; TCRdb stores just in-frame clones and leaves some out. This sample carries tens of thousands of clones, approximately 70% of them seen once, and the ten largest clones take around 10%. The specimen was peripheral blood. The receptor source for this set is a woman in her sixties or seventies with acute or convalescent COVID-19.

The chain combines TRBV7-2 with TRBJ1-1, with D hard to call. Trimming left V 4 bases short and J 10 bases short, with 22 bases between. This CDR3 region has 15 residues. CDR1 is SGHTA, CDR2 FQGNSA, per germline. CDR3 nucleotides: TGTGCCAGCAGCTCCTACTCCTTGCGTAATGAGCGAGCTTTCTTT. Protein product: CASSSYSLRNERAFF.

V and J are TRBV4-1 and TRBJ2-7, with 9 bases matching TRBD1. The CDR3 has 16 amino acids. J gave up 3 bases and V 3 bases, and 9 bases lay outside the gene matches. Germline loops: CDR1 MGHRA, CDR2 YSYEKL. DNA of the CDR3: TGCGCCAGCAGCCATCACCGGGACAGGGTTGACTACGAGCAGTACTTC. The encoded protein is CASSHHRDRVDYEQYF.

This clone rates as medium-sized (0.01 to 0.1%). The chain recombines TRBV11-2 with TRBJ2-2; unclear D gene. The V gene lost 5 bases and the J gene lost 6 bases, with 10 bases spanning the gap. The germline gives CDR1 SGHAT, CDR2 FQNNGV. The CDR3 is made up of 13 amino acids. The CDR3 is CASSKEPAGELFF. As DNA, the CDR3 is TGTGCCAGCAGCAAAGAGCCGGCCGGGGAGCTGTTTTTT.

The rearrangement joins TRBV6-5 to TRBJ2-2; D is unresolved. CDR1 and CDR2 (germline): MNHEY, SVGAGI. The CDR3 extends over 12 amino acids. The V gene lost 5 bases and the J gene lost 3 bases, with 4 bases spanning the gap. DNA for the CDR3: TGTGCCAGCAGTCCTGACACCGGGGAGCTGTTTTTT. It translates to CASSPDTGELFF.

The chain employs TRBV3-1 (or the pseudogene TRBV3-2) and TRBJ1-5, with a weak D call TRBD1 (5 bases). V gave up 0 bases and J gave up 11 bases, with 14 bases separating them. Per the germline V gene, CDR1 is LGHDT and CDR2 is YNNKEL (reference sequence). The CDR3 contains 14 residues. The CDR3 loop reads CASSQDGGEMAQHF. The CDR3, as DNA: TGTGCCAGCAGCCAAGACGGAGGGGAGATGGCCCAGCATTTT.

CDR3 sequence: CASSSDRLNEQFF. CDR3 nucleotides: TGTGCCAGCAGCTCCGACAGGTTAAATGAGCAGTTCTTC. The chain has TRBV5-4 and TRBJ2-1, with D tentatively TRBD1 (6 bases). Germline V gene lookup returns CDR1 SGHNT and CDR2 YYREEE (reference sequence). The CDR3 totals 13 residues. V was clipped by 3 bases and J by 7 bases, with 11 bases between them.